Listed below are T cell receptor beta chains from one sample, sequenced in a study of molecular identifiers for immune sequencing clone quantification. TCRdb passed the PCR reads through MiXCR, listing each CDR3 protein once. The profile shows around 470,000 distinct CDR3 sequences, about 25% of them singletons. Source material: naive CD8+ T cells from blood, with Jurkat cell RNA spiked in. These receptors were obtained from a human donor in good health. Some libraries in this study had Jurkat cell RNA spiked in. Both conserved end residues are part of each CDR3. A D gene is named only where the DNA matches it firmly. Only some rows state a clone size, as once, few, many or a class for expanded clones.

>NA|TRBJ2-7|NA|TRBV9
CASSVAGINEQYF
TGTGCCAGCAGCGTAGCTGGGATCAACGAGCAGTACTTC
>few|TRBJ2-7|NA|TRBV7-9
CASSRTVSSYEQYF
TGTGCCAGCAGCCGGACAGTTAGCTCCTACGAGCAGTACTTC
>many|TRBJ2-7|TRBD1|TRBV27
CASRPRTGVLEQYF
TGTGCCAGCAGGCCGCGGACAGGGGTTCTCGAGCAGTACTTC
>few|TRBJ2-7|TRBD2|TRBV27
CASSLSFSGRASEQYF
TGTGCCAGCAGTTTATCGTTTAGCGGGAGGGCCTCGGAGCAGTACTTC
>few|TRBJ1-3|NA|TRBV3-1
CASQMTGGFSTIYF
TGTGCCAGCCAAATGACCGGAGGGTTCAGCACCATATATTTT
>many|TRBJ2-3|TRBD1|TRBV30
CAWSPTGTSTDTQYF
TGTGCCTGGAGCCCGACAGGGACGAGCACAGATACGCAGTATTTT
>NA|TRBJ2-7|TRBD1|TRBV28
CASSTRQGVNFNEQYF
TGTGCCAGCAGTACTCGACAGGGGGTGAATTTTAACGAGCAGTACTTC
>NA|TRBJ2-7|TRBD2|TRBV27
CASSHRAGGPGEQYF
TGTGCCAGCAGCCACAGAGCGGGAGGGCCGGGAGAGCAGTACTTC
>NA|TRBJ2-1|NA|TRBV24-1
CATSDAFNEQFF
TGTGCCACCAGTGATGCGTTCAATGAGCAGTTCTTC
>many|TRBJ2-7|NA|TRBV7-6
CASSPPGGGEQYF
TGTGCCAGCAGCCCCCCAGGGGGAGGTGAGCAGTACTTC
>few|TRBJ2-3|TRBD2|TRBV7-9
CASSQLAGFTDTQYF
TGTGCCAGCAGCCAATTAGCGGGATTCACAGATACGCAGTATTTT
>few|TRBJ2-1|TRBD2|TRBV7-2
CASSLEPSGLAGERFF
TGTGCCAGCAGCTTAGAGCCCTCCGGACTAGCGGGGGAAAGGTTCTTC
>NA|TRBJ2-5|TRBD2|TRBV2
CASSWTSGDQETQYF
TGTGCCAGCAGCTGGACTAGCGGGGATCAAGAGACCCAGTACTTC
>many|TRBJ2-7|NA|TRBV7-6
CASSVGSTYEQYF
TGTGCCAGCAGCGTCGGGAGCACCTACGAGCAGTACTTC
>NA|TRBJ2-5|NA|TRBV7-2
CACSGLQETQYF
TGTGCCTGCTCCGGGCTTCAAGAGACCCAGTACTTC
>NA|TRBJ2-3|NA|TRBV4-1
CAGSQTRGSTDTQYF
TGCGCCGGCAGCCAGACTAGGGGTAGCACAGATACGCAGTATTTT
>NA|TRBJ1-2|NA|TRBV21-1
CASSKDGIQSYGYTF
TGTGCCAGCAGCAAAGATGGGATTCAGAGTTATGGCTACACCTTC
>NA|TRBJ2-5|NA|TRBV30
CAWSVWGPETQYF
TGTGCCTGGAGTGTATGGGGTCCCGAGACCCAGTACTTC
>NA|TRBJ1-1|NA|TRBV20-1
CSARTRRTEAFF
TGCAGTGCTAGAACGAGGCGGACTGAAGCTTTCTTT
>NA|TRBJ2-2|TRBD2|TRBV9
CASSGLAGTGELCF
TGTGCCAGCAGCGGACTAGCCGGCACCGGGGAGCTGTGTTTT
>many|TRBJ2-4|NA|TRBV3-1
CASSQDQGMYAKNIQYF
TGTGCCAGCAGCCAAGATCAGGGGATGTACGCCAAAAACATTCAGTACTTC
>few|TRBJ1-5|NA|TRBV20-1
CSARDGSLNQPQHF
TGCAGTGCTAGAGATGGCAGTCTTAATCAGCCCCAGCATTTT
>NA|TRBJ2-7|NA|TRBV21-1
CASSNRTLSSYEQYF
TGTGCCAGCAGCAATCGGACCCTGAGCTCCTACGAGCAGTACTTC